What follows are 28 T cell receptor beta chains derived from one specimen sequenced in a study of T-cell reconstitution after alpha-beta-depleted transplantation in children (dated by TCRdb to 2016 to 2017). This sample's treatment or condition label indicates: allogeneic hematopoietic cell transplantation with graft depleted of TCRalphabeta T cells and CD19 B cells. The receptor library was made with PCR. The run used an Illumina HiSeq 2500. TCR libraries were prepared with molecular barcoding, using unique molecular identifiers to normalize TCRbeta repertoire quantification. TCRdb's own reprocessing of the public reads used fastp at Q25 and MiXCR and kept productive beta chains. CDR3 protein duplicates are merged, each entry listing the most common genes and DNA. The sample table lists 100,000 to 130,000 distinct CDR3 sequences, roughly 6.1% of them with a count of one. The ten largest clones represent less than 30% of the sample.

The specimen was PBMCs, mostly from graft donor cells, collected 360 days after TCRalphabeta/CD19-depleted stem cell transplant. Source of these receptors: a male patient aged 2 to 9 who had a stem cell transplant for acute lymphoblastic leukemia, so the T cells may come from the graft donor.

The sample holds many counts of this clonotype. The chain employs TRBV20-1 and TRBJ2-1; TRBD2 agrees at 8 bases. The CDR3 sequence is 15 residues long. With V trimmed by 1 base and J by 7 bases, 9 bases remained unmatched. CDR1 is DFQATT, CDR2 SNEGSKA, per germline (reference sequence). CDR3 protein: CSARGPAGDRNEQFF. The CDR3 DNA follows: TGCAGTGCTAGAGGTCCAGCGGGAGACCGGAATGAGCAGTTCTTC.

This clonotype was detected a few times. Its ends do not fully match the called genes, so a read error is possible. The V call is TRBV7-2, the J call TRBJ2-3; 8 nucleotides align to TRBD2. The CDR3 sequence is 19 residues long. CDR1 is SGHTA, CDR2 FQGNSA, per germline. CDR3 region: CASSLAYRGGVAGTDTQYF. CDR3 DNA sequence: TGTGCCAGCAGCCTAGCGTACCGGGGGGGCGTAGCGGGCACAGATACGCAGTATTTT.

There are many counts of this clonotype. The chain is built from TRBV6-2 or TRBV6-3 and TRBJ1-2; TRBD1 aligns across 10 bases. The ends lost 2 bases at V and 8 bases at J; junction bases unmatched: 11. Germline V gene lookup returns CDR1 MNHEY and CDR2 SVGEGT. This CDR3 has 16 residues. The CDR3 DNA is TGTGCCAGCAGTTACCTAACCTCCGGGACAGGGGAAGGCTACACCTTC. Amino acids: CASSYLTSGTGEGYTF.

This clonotype was seen only a few times. The chain employs TRBV20-1 and TRBJ1-6; 10 nucleotides line up with TRBD1. The CDR3 consists of 14 residues. Germline assignment: CDR1 DFQATT and CDR2 SNEGSKA (reference sequence). V was clipped by 4 bases and J by 8 bases; unmatched bases: 5. The CDR3 DNA follows: TGCAGTGCTAAGGTCGGGACAGGGGATTCACCCCTCCACTTT. Translating it yields CSAKVGTGDSPLHF.

The sample holds many counts of this clonotype. The genes are TRBV2 and TRBJ2-1; the D is unclear. With 8 bases removed from V and 0 bases from J, the gap between germline ends came to 8 bases. This CDR3 spans 13 amino acids. Germline V gives CDR1 SNHLY, CDR2 FYNNEI. The CDR3 nucleotides are TGTGCCAGCGGTGGCAGCTCCTACAATGAGCAGTTCTTC. It specifies CASGGSSYNEQFF.

This clonotype appeared many times. The chain has TRBV13 and TRBJ2-3; 11 nucleotides line up with TRBD2. The CDR3 has 16 residues. Losses at the gene ends were 1 base for V and 6 bases for J; bases not matched to a gene: 6. CDR1 and CDR2 from the germline V gene are PRHDT and FYEKMQ (reference sequence). The CDR3 loop is CASSLEQTSGVDTQYF. The DNA of the CDR3 is TGTGCCAGCAGCTTAGAACAGACTAGCGGGGTGGATACGCAGTATTTT.

The chain joins TRBV9 to TRBJ1-5; D is unclear. The V end was cut by 4 bases, the J end by 3 bases, with 14 bases between. CDR1 and CDR2 (germline): SGDLS, YYNGEE. The length of the CDR3 is 15 residues. The CDR3, as DNA: TGTGCCAGCAGCTTGGGCCGGGGAGACAATCAGCCCCAGCATTTT. Protein sequence: CASSLGRGDNQPQHF.

This clonotype has a count of ten or more. The rearrangement joins TRBV6-2 or TRBV6-3 to TRBJ2-5; 7 bases line up with TRBD1. Germline loops: CDR1 MNHEY, CDR2 SVGEGT. This CDR3 contains 15 residues. V gave up 4 bases and J gave up 2 bases; unmatched junction bases: 7. CDR3 coding DNA: TGTGCCAGCAGTTTTCTCCGGGACAGACAAGAGACCCAGTACTTC. This sequence encodes CASSFLRDRQETQYF.

This clonotype was counted ten times or more. The gene calls are TRBV6-5 and TRBJ2-1; tentatively, D is TRBD1 or TRBD2 (5 bases each). The CDR3 runs 16 residues. CDR1 and CDR2 (germline): MNHEY, SVGAGI. The V end lost 4 bases, the J end lost 10 bases, and 23 bases lay between the germline ends. The CDR3 DNA follows: TGTGCCAGCAGTTTAGCAGGGCCCGAGGGTTGGGAAGAGCAGTTCTTC. It is translated as CASSLAGPEGWEEQFF.

There are a few counts of this clonotype. V usage is TRBV7-9 and J usage is TRBJ2-2, with D perhaps given as TRBD1 or TRBD2 (5 bases each). The CDR3 totals 16 residues. The germline V gene encodes CDR1 SEHNR and CDR2 FQNEAQ (reference sequence). Deletions cut 4 bases from V and 0 bases from J, with 12 bases between. The CDR3: CASSSPGTSNTGELFF. The CDR3 coding sequence is TGTGCCAGCAGCTCCCCCGGGACCTCGAACACCGGGGAGCTGTTTTTT.

This clonotype has a handful of counts. This sequence joins TRBV20-1 and TRBJ2-3; possibly TRBD1 or TRBD2 for D (6 bases each). V was clipped by 3 bases and J by 0 bases, with 19 bases between them. The CDR3 length is 17 residues. The V gene's germline CDR1 is DFQATT and CDR2 SNEGSKA (reference sequence). CDR3 coding DNA: TGCAGTGCTAGCTGGGGGGCGGCTGCCACTAGCACAGATACGCAGTATTTT. This translates into CSASWGAAATSTDTQYF.

The V call is TRBV20-1, the J call TRBJ1-4; 7 positions agree with TRBD1. J gave up 8 bases and V 3 bases, and 9 bases lay outside the gene matches. This CDR3 has 14 residues. Germline loops: CDR1 DFQATT, CDR2 SNEGSKA (reference sequence). The CDR3: CSARTQGGREKLFF. The CDR3 bases are TGCAGTGCTAGGACTCAGGGGGGGAGAGAAAAACTGTTTTTT.

The chain uses TRBV25-1 and TRBJ2-2; D remains unclear. The CDR3 has 16 residues. The germline V gene encodes CDR1 MGHDK and CDR2 SYGVNS. The V end lost 0 bases, the J end lost 0 bases, and 8 bases lay between the germline ends. DNA for the CDR3: TGTGCCAGCAGTGAATATAGGAACGCGAACACCGGGGAGCTGTTTTTT. Encoded protein: CASSEYRNANTGELFF.

This clonotype was picked up many times. J is TRBJ1-2 and V is TRBV27; 8 bases agree with TRBD1. Germline assignment: CDR1 MNHEY and CDR2 SMNVEV (reference sequence). After removal of 5 bases from V and 7 bases from J, the junction contained 9 bases not matched to a gene. The CDR3 is 14 amino acids. As DNA, the CDR3 is TGTGCCAGCAGTCCAGGGGGCCTCGGCGGTGGCTACACCTTC. Its translation: CASSPGGLGGGYTF.

At least ten counts were recorded for this clonotype. The genes are TRBV7-6 and TRBJ2-1, with 11 nucleotides matching TRBD2. The CDR3 runs 16 residues. Germline values: CDR1 SGHVS, CDR2 FNYEAQ. Trimming at V came to 1 base and at J to 5 bases, leaving 4 bases not matched to a gene. The CDR3 loop is CASSLEGLAGDNEQFF. The CDR3 DNA reads TGTGCCAGCAGCTTAGAAGGACTAGCGGGCGACAATGAGCAGTTCTTC.

This clonotype was found many times. The chain combines TRBV27 with TRBJ2-5; tentatively, D is TRBD1 (5 bases). The CDR3 is made up of 15 amino acids. V shed 6 bases and J shed 5 bases, with 19 bases lying between them. Germline assignment: CDR1 MNHEY and CDR2 SMNVEV (reference sequence). The CDR3 reads CASRTIARALETQYF. The CDR3, as DNA: TGTGCCAGCAGGACGATCGCCAGGGCCCTGGAGACCCAGTACTTC.

This clonotype has ten or more counts. The V and J genes are TRBV4-2 and TRBJ2-3; the match to TRBD2 covers 8 bases. The V gene end was trimmed by 1 base and the J gene end by 3 bases; junction bases not matched to a gene: 6. CDR1 and CDR2 (germline): LGHNA, YNFKEQ. This CDR3 contains 16 residues. The CDR3 sequence is CASSQVPGGRTDTQYF. CDR3 coding DNA: TGTGCCAGCAGCCAAGTCCCGGGGGGGAGGACAGATACGCAGTATTTT.

This clonotype appeared many times. This rearrangement joins TRBV9 to TRBJ2-1; TRBD1 aligns across 8 bases. Germline V gene lookup returns CDR1 SGDLS and CDR2 YYNGEE. This CDR3 has 15 amino acids. V lost 3 bases and J lost 3; bases outside the gene matches: 5. CDR3 loop: CASSAGTGVYNEQFF. DNA for the CDR3: TGTGCCAGCAGCGCCGGGACAGGTGTCTACAATGAGCAGTTCTTC.

This clonotype came up many times. V gene TRBV7-9 combines with J gene TRBJ2-2, with 7 bases that match TRBD2. From germline, CDR1 is SEHNR and CDR2 FQNEAQ (reference sequence). The length of the CDR3 is 15 residues. V shed 5 bases and J 2 bases; nucleotides not matched to a gene: 5. CDR3 coding DNA: TGTGCCAGCAGCCCCGGGGAGGGCAACACCGGGGAGCTGTTTTTT. Translated: CASSPGEGNTGELFF.

This clonotype was seen only a few times. V usage is TRBV7-9 and J usage is TRBJ2-5; 8 nucleotides line up with TRBD2. The CDR3 has 13 amino acids. CDR1 SEHNR and CDR2 FQNEAQ come from the germline V gene (reference sequence). After removal of 7 bases from V and 2 bases from J, the junction contained 3 bases not matched to a gene. The CDR3 sequence: CASKLAEQETQYF. The CDR3 nucleotides are TGTGCCAGCAAACTAGCGGAGCAAGAGACCCAGTACTTC.

This clonotype was seen more than once but under ten times. This rearrangement joins TRBV19 to TRBJ2-1, with 11 bases lining up with TRBD2. With V trimmed by 6 bases and J by 3 bases, 1 base remained unmatched. CDR3 length: 14 amino acids. The germline CDR1 and CDR2 sequences are LNHDA and SQIVND (reference sequence). CDR3 in amino acids: CASRGLADYNEQFF. As DNA, the CDR3 is TGTGCCAGTAGGGGACTAGCGGACTACAATGAGCAGTTCTTC.

This chain joins TRBV25-1 and TRBJ1-4; D is unresolved. This CDR3 has 13 residues. With 5 bases removed from V and 8 bases from J, the gap between germline ends came to 12 bases. Per the germline V gene, CDR1 is MGHDK and CDR2 is SYGVNS. The CDR3 bases are TGTGCCAGCAGTATTACTAAAAGCGAAAAACTGTTTTTT. It encodes CASSITKSEKLFF.

This clonotype was detected only a few times. This chain uses TRBV9 with TRBJ2-2, with D possibly being TRBD2 (5 bases). Per germline, CDR1 SGDLS and CDR2 YYNGEE. The CDR3 spans 14 residues. Between the trimmed V and J ends, which lost 1 base and 7 bases, there was a span of 11 bases. The CDR3: CASSVRTGNGELFF. In DNA, the CDR3 is TGTGCCAGCAGCGTAAGAACGGGAAACGGGGAGCTGTTTTTT. The complete variable domain, with remaining parts taken from reference TRBV9 and TRBJ2-2, reads DSGVTQTPKHLITATGQRVTLRCSPRSGDLSVYWYQQSLDQGLQFLIQYYNGEERAKGNILERFSAQQFPDLHSELNLSSLELGDSALYFCASSVRTGNGELFFGEGSRLTVL.

This clonotype appeared a few times. V usage is TRBV10-3 and J usage is TRBJ2-5; TRBD2 matches at 11 bases. This CDR3 is built from 14 residues. Trimming took 6 bases from V and 4 from J; bases not matched to a gene: 4. From germline, CDR1 is ENHRY and CDR2 SYGVKD. The CDR3 protein is CAIRGLAGGETQYF. The CDR3 nucleotides are TGTGCCATCAGAGGGCTAGCGGGGGGAGAGACCCAGTACTTC.

This clonotype was seen at least ten times. J is TRBJ2-7 and V is TRBV4-2; maybe TRBD1 (5 bases). CDR3 length equals 15 residues. V gave up 0 bases and J gave up 3 bases, with 12 bases separating them. Germline CDR1 and CDR2: LGHNA and YNFKEQ. The CDR3 sequence is CASSQDPAGLYEQYF. The CDR3 nucleotides read TGTGCCAGCAGCCAAGATCCCGCAGGGCTCTACGAGCAGTACTTC.

The rearrangement links TRBV20-1 to TRBJ1-2, with 11 bases matching TRBD1. Germline V gene lookup returns CDR1 DFQATT and CDR2 SNEGSKA (reference sequence). The CDR3 is 14 amino acids. V shed 5 bases, J shed 6 bases, and the junction held 8 bases outside the gene matches. The CDR3 loop reads CSASPDRGLNGYTF. CDR3 DNA: TGCAGTGCTTCCCCGGACAGGGGGCTTAATGGCTACACCTTC.

The CDR3 coding sequence is TGTGCCAGCAGTACGACTAGCGGGAGCAAGAATGAGCAGTTCTTC. This gives the protein CASSTTSGSKNEQFF. The gene calls are TRBV6-1 and TRBJ2-1, with 12 bases identical to TRBD2. This CDR3 has 15 amino acids. The ends lost 5 bases at V and 7 bases at J; junction bases unmatched: 6. The germline V gene has CDR1 MNHNS and CDR2 SASEGT.

This clonotype was seen ten or more times. V gene TRBV28 combines with J gene TRBJ2-5; possible D gene TRBD1, 5 bases. The CDR3 extends over 13 amino acids. The germline gives CDR1 MDHEN, CDR2 SYDVKM. V was cut by 3 bases and J by 7 bases, with 12 bases left in between. CDR3 residues: CASSLSPTGTQYF. CDR3 nucleotide sequence: TGTGCCAGCAGTTTGTCCCCTACAGGGACCCAGTACTTC.